A selection of T cell receptor beta chains follows, all from one sample in a study of cytotoxic CD8 clonotypes in ibrutinib-treated CLL. Sequencing was performed with immunoSEQ multiplex PCR; in TCRdb, only in-frame clones are kept and a portion is missing. The table has about 130,000 clones, around three quarters seen once. The sequencing used PBMCs, collected after 12 months of ibrutinib treatment. The receptors shown here come from a human donor with chronic lymphocytic leukemia. Each CDR3 is given with its conserved first and last residue. D genes are given only for firm matches. Clone size is stated in some rows and not others, as once, few, many or a class when expanded.

clone_size d_call j_call v_call cdr3_nt cdr3_aa
- TRBD2 TRBJ2-3 TRBV5-6 TGTGCCAGCAGCTTTGCGTTAGCGGGAAGCACAGATACGCAGTATTTT CASSFALAGSTDTQYF
- - TRBJ2-7 TRBV6-5 TGTGCCAGCACTGGGGGAGGACTCTACGAGCAGTACTTC CASTGGGLYEQYF
- - TRBJ2-7 TRBV14 TGTGCCAGCAGCCAAGCAACGGGCAGCTCCTACGAGCAGTACTTC CASSQATGSSYEQYF
- - TRBJ1-1 TRBV7-6 TGTGCCAGCAGCTTCGGTGCAGGCACTGAAGCTTTCTTT CASSFGAGTEAFF
- - TRBJ2-3 TRBV9 TGTGCCAGCAGGGCGGGGAACACAGATACGCAGTATTTT CASRAGNTDTQYF
- TRBD1 TRBJ1-2 TRBV7-2 TGTGCCAGCAGCTTAAGACAGGGGTTTGGCTACACCTTC CASSLRQGFGYTF
- TRBD1 TRBJ2-7 TRBV10-3 TGTGCCATCAGTAAAAGCCGGGACAGCCATCTGCCGCAGTACTTC CAISKSRDSHLPQYF
- - TRBJ2-5 TRBV25-1 TGTGCCAGCAGCCCCCCCAACCAAGAGACCCAGTACTTC CASSPPNQETQYF
- TRBD2 TRBJ2-7 TRBV7-2 TGTGCCAGCAGCTTCCAGAGGGGGACTAGTAGTGAGCAGTACTTC CASSFQRGTSSEQYF
- - TRBJ1-4 TRBV15 TGTGCCACCAGCAGAGATTTGGGGGTTAATGAAAAACTGTTTTTT CATSRDLGVNEKLFF
once TRBD1 TRBJ2-7 TRBV19 TGTGCCAGTAGTAAGGACAGGGGGCCCTCCTACGAGCAGTACTTC CASSKDRGPSYEQYF
- TRBD2 TRBJ2-7 TRBV5-4 TGTGCCAGCAGCTTGGATCCGGGAGGCTCCTACGAGCAGTACTTC CASSLDPGGSYEQYF
- TRBD2 TRBJ2-7 TRBV4-1 TGCGCCAGCAGCCAAGATAACATAGGGACTAGCGGGTGGGAGCAGTACTTC CASSQDNIGTSGWEQYF
- TRBD1 TRBJ2-7 TRBV5-1 TGCGCCAGCCAAGGGACAGGGCTGCACGAGCAGTACTTC CASQGTGLHEQYF
- TRBD2 TRBJ2-1 TRBV18 TGTGCCAGCTCACCGCGCCCGGGACTAGCGGCCGCCTACAATGAGCAGTTCTTC CASSPRPGLAAAYNEQFF
few - TRBJ1-1 TRBV14 TGTGCCAGCGCACTCGTCCCGGGTTCTGAAGCTTTCTTT CASALVPGSEAFF
- TRBD1 TRBJ1-1 TRBV18 TGTGCCAGCTCACCAATTCGGACAGGGGATGGAACTGAAGCTTTCTTT CASSPIRTGDGTEAFF
- - TRBJ1-2 TRBV11-3 TGTGCCAGCAGCTTAGCGGATCGTATGTCAGTCTGTGGCTACACCTTC CASSLADRMSVCGYTF
once - TRBJ1-3 TRBV19 TGTGCCAGTAGTACTAGGGGGTCTGGAAACACCATATATTTT CASSTRGSGNTIYF
- TRBD1 TRBJ1-4 TRBV30 TGTGCCGGACGGACAGGGGGTGAAAAACTGTTTTTT CAGRTGGEKLFF
- - TRBJ2-7 TRBV6-5 TGTGCCAGCAGTTACGCAACCGAGCAGTACTTC CASSYATEQYF
- - TRBJ2-7 TRBV27 TGTGCCAGCAGTTTATCCCGGGACGAGCAGTACTTC CASSLSRDEQYF
- - TRBJ1-2 TRBV7-2 TGTGCCAGCAGCCCCGCGGACAAAGGCTACACCTTC CASSPADKGYTF
- - TRBJ1-1 TRBV11-3 TGTGCCAGCAGCGTTACAGGGAACACTGAAGCTTTCTTT CASSVTGNTEAFF
- - TRBJ2-3 TRBV7-2 TGTGCCAGCAGCTTAGATTCGGGGCCGCAGTATTTT CASSLDSGPQYF
- TRBD1 TRBJ2-5 TRBV10-2 TGCGCCAGCAGCCCCATGATCGGGACAGGGGAAGAGACCCAGTACTTC CASSPMIGTGEETQYF
- - TRBJ2-7 TRBV29-1 TGCAGCGTTGCTGTGAGCGGAGGGGCCTACGAGCAGTACTTC CSVAVSGGAYEQYF
once - TRBJ1-1 TRBV6-5 TGTGCCAGCAGTTTTGAGGGGAACACTGAAGCTTTCTTT CASSFEGNTEAFF
- - TRBJ2-7 TRBV5-1 TGCGCCAGCAGCTTGGCCGGGGGGCAGAACGAGCAGTACTTC CASSLAGGQNEQYF
once TRBD2 TRBJ2-7 TRBV2 TGTGCCAGCAGTAGGAGGACTAGCGGGAGGGCCCGTAGGGAGCAGTACTTC CASSRRTSGRARREQYF
few TRBD1 TRBJ2-2 TRBV5-1 TGCGCCAGCAGCTTGGTGGTAACAGGGGCTGGGGAGCTGTTTTTT CASSLVVTGAGELFF
- - TRBJ2-1 TRBV6-1 TGTGCCAGCAGTGAACTCGGGCTCTACAATGAGCAGTTCTTC CASSELGLYNEQFF
once TRBD1 TRBJ1-5 TRBV28 TGTGCCAGCAGTTGGACAGGGGATAACTCCCAGCATTTT CASSWTGDNSQHF
- - TRBJ2-6 TRBV25-1 TGTGCCAGCAGTCTCGGCGGGTTTTCTGGGGCCAACGTCCTGACTTTC CASSLGGFSGANVLTF
- - TRBJ1-5 TRBV2 TGTGCCAGCAGTGAACAGACGGGCAATCAGCCCCAGCATTTT CASSEQTGNQPQHF
- - TRBJ1-5 TRBV30 TGTGCCTGGAGTGTTGGTAGGGGGGACCAGCCCCAGCATTTT CAWSVGRGDQPQHF
once - TRBJ2-7 TRBV30 TGTGCCTGGAGTATCGGGGGTACGGGGACCTACGAGCAGTACTTC CAWSIGGTGTYEQYF
few TRBD1 TRBJ1-2 TRBV4-2 TGTGCCAGCAGCCATCCAACAGGGGGCAACTATGGCTACACCTTC CASSHPTGGNYGYTF
few TRBD1 TRBJ2-7 TRBV27 TGTGCCAGCAGTCTCGGGACAGATGGGGTCGAGCAGTACTTC CASSLGTDGVEQYF
- - TRBJ1-4 TRBV4-3 TGCGCCAGCAGCCAAGATTTCAGGGCTGAAAAACTGTTTTTT CASSQDFRAEKLFF
- TRBD1 TRBJ2-2 TRBV13 TGTGCCAGCAGCTACCGGGACAGGGGGCCACCTTGGAACACCGGGGAGCTGTTTTTT CASSYRDRGPPWNTGELFF
- TRBD1 TRBJ1-1 TRBV7-8 TGTGCCAGCAGCGTAGGACAGGGGGCCCTTTGGGCTTTCTTT CASSVGQGALWAFF
- - TRBJ2-1 TRBV4-3 TGCGCCAGCAGCCAAGAGGTTCGACGGGGATTTCAAGAGCAGTTCTTC CASSQEVRRGFQEQFF
- - TRBJ1-2 TRBV4-3 TGCGCCAGCAGCCAAGATATGGGGGTCGGCAGCGGCTACACCTTC CASSQDMGVGSGYTF
- TRBD1 TRBJ1-2 TRBV6-5 TGTGCCAGCAGTTACGCGACAGGGAATGGCTACACCTTC CASSYATGNGYTF
- TRBD1 TRBJ1-5 TRBV5-1 TGCGCCAGCAGCTTAGGGACAGGGAGTCAGCCCCAGCATTTT CASSLGTGSQPQHF
- TRBD2 TRBJ2-7 TRBV4-2 TGTGCCAGCAGCCAAGGACTAGCGGAAAACTACGAGCAGTACTTC CASSQGLAENYEQYF
- TRBD1 TRBJ1-5 TRBV7-2 TGTGCCAGCAGCACGGACAGGGAGGATCCCCAGCATTTT CASSTDREDPQHF
- - TRBJ1-2 TRBV4-1 TGCGCCAGCAGCCAAGAAATCCTTCCCTTCTATGGCTACACCTTC CASSQEILPFYGYTF
- - TRBJ2-7 TRBV4-2 TGTGCCAGCAGCCAAGTGGCCAACCACGAGCAGTACTTC CASSQVANHEQYF
once - TRBJ1-1 TRBV9 TGTGCCAGCAGCGGCATATCGAACACTGAAGCTTTCTTT CASSGISNTEAFF
- - TRBJ1-4 TRBV5-6 TGTGCCAGCAGCCAAGACTTAACTCGGGATGAAAAACTGTTTTTT CASSQDLTRDEKLFF
- - TRBJ2-3 TRBV9 TGTGCCAGCAGCTACACCTCGGGGGAGAGCGGAACTAGCACAGATACGCAGTATTTT CASSYTSGESGTSTDTQYF
once TRBD2 TRBJ2-7 TRBV5-4 TGTGCCAGCAGCTGGATGGCCGGAAGAAGCGGGAACTCCTACGAGCAGTACTTC CASSWMAGRSGNSYEQYF
- - TRBJ2-7 TRBV2 TGTGCCAGCAGTGGAGGGGCCTACGAGCAGTACTTC CASSGGAYEQYF
- - TRBJ1-2 TRBV18 TGTGCCAGCTCACCACTTCCTCCGGGGCTAGTTAACTATGGCTACACCTTC CASSPLPPGLVNYGYTF
- TRBD2 TRBJ2-1 TRBV5-1 TGCGCCAGCAGCTTGGAGCTTAGCGGGAGGATCACCTACAATGAGCAGTTCTTC CASSLELSGRITYNEQFF
- TRBD1 TRBJ2-7 TRBV4-1 TGCGCCAGCAGCCAAGATGACAGGGGTGGGTACGAGCAGTACTTC CASSQDDRGGYEQYF
- - TRBJ2-1 TRBV14 TGTGCCAGCAGCGGGTGGTTTCCATACAATGAGCAGTTCTTC CASSGWFPYNEQFF